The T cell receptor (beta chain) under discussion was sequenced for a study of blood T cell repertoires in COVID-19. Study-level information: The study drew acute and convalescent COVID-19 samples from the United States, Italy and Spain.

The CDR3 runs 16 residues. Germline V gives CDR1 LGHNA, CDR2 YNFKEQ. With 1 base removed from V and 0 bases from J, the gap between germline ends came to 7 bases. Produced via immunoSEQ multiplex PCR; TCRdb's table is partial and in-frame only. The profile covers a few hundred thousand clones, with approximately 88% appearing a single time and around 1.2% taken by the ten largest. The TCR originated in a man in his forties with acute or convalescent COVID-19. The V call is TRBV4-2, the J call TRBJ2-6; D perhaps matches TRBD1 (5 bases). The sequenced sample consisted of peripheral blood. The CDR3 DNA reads TGTGCCAGCAGCCAAGGACAGCCCTCTGGGGCCAACGTCCTGACTTTC. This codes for CASSQGQPSGANVLTF.